Each of the 19 T cell receptor beta chains below was sequenced from the same sample in a study of CD8+ T cells in alopecia areata (dated by TCRdb to the late 2010s). The treatment or condition label, read with the paper, signifies: oral pan-JAK inhibitor, 5-10 mg twice daily. The library relied on the immunoSEQ multiplex PCR assay. RNA was extracted from all samples and reverse transcribed into cDNA, which served as template for TCR sequencing. TCRdb obtained this table from immuneACCESS and retained in-frame rearrangements with V and J assigned. These tables miss some clones; where compared with another copy, unresolved V genes account for less than half of the shortfall, and the remainder is unexplained. This sample is represented by about 250,000 clones; about 62% of them were singletons. The ten largest make up 0.75% to 0.95% of the sample. The source was CD4+ T cells sorted from blood, collected at approximately week 51, from a patient treated with tofacitinib. These receptors all come from a human donor with alopecia areata.

The chain carries TRBV30 and TRBJ1-1; D uncertain. Germline CDR1 is GTSNPN and CDR2 is SVGIG (reference sequence). The CDR3 sequence is 14 residues long. Trimming removed 0 bases at V and 1 base at J, with 9 bases between. CDR3: CAWSVVAANTEAFF. The CDR3, as DNA: TGTGCCTGGAGTGTCGTGGCAGCGAACACTGAAGCTTTCTTT.

This chain joins TRBV25-1 and TRBJ2-3; 11 bases are shared with TRBD2. Germline CDR1 is MGHDK and CDR2 is SYGVNS. CDR3 length: 14 residues. The junction had 1 base not matched to a gene; V was cut back by 5 bases and J by 3 bases. The CDR3 DNA reads TGTGCCAGCAGTAGACTAGCGGGGACAGATACGCAGTATTTT. Amino acids: CASSRLAGTDTQYF.

This chain joins TRBV25-1 and TRBJ2-5; D unclear. The germline V gene has CDR1 MGHDK and CDR2 SYGVNS. V shed 5 bases and J shed 4 bases, with 5 bases lying between them. The CDR3 is 11 residues long. The CDR3 reads CASSSPETQYF. DNA for the CDR3: TGTGCCAGCAGTTCCCCAGAGACCCAGTACTTC.

The V and J genes are TRBV30 and TRBJ2-5; 8 bases agree with TRBD1. Losses at the gene ends were 4 bases for V and 5 bases for J; bases not matched to a gene: 6. CDR1 and CDR2 from the germline V gene are GTSNPN and SVGIG (reference sequence). The CDR3 is made up of 13 amino acids. CDR3: CAWNYQGAETQYF. The CDR3 DNA follows: TGTGCCTGGAATTATCAGGGGGCGGAGACCCAGTACTTC.

This clone has just a few counts. The V call is TRBV4-2, the J call TRBJ1-5, with a possible D match to TRBD1 (6 bases). V dropped 2 bases and J dropped 3 bases, with 14 bases sitting between them. CDR3 length: 16 residues. The germline gives CDR1 LGHNA, CDR2 YNFKEQ. CDR3 sequence reads: CASSQILQGNNQPQHF. The CDR3 DNA is TGTGCCAGCAGCCAAATCCTACAGGGTAACAATCAGCCCCAGCATTTT.

The chain has TRBV5-1 and TRBJ2-2; D is perhaps TRBD2 (5 bases). Germline lookup yields CDR1 SGHRS and CDR2 YFSETQ. The V end lost 4 bases, the J end lost 3 bases, and 13 bases lay between the germline ends. CDR3 length: 15 amino acids. CDR3 protein: CASSARLSYTGELFF. The CDR3 nucleotides are TGCGCCAGCAGCGCCCGACTATCCTACACCGGGGAGCTGTTTTTT.

This clone has a handful of counts. V and J are TRBV7-3 and TRBJ1-5; D is uncertain. V lost 1 base and J lost 7, with 8 bases in between. Germline V gives CDR1 SGHTA, CDR2 FQGTGA. The CDR3 extends over 13 amino acids. CDR3 residues: CASSLKAGQPQHF. For the CDR3, the DNA is TGTGCCAGCAGCTTAAAGGCAGGCCAGCCCCAGCATTTT.

This clone was observed a handful of times. This chain connects TRBV19 to TRBJ1-2; TRBD1 is a possible D gene (5 bases). The CDR3 loop spans 14 amino acids. The V gene's germline CDR1 is LNHDA and CDR2 SQIVND (reference sequence). Trimming stripped 5 bases from V and 4 bases from J, with 14 bases between. The CDR3 region is CASSLSFGGYGYTF. The CDR3 coding sequence is TGTGCCAGTAGTCTGTCCTTTGGGGGCTATGGCTACACCTTC.

V usage is TRBV30 and J usage is TRBJ1-2; tentative D call: TRBD1 (5 bases). The CDR3 extends over 13 amino acids. V gave up 4 bases and J gave up 5 bases, with 14 bases separating them. The germline gives CDR1 GTSNPN, CDR2 SVGIG (reference sequence). As DNA, the CDR3 is TGTGCCTGGAACAACGGGGGAGGTTATGGCTACACCTTC. Its protein is CAWNNGGGYGYTF.

The chain joins TRBV7-2 to TRBJ2-1; D perhaps matches TRBD2 (5 bases). V was trimmed by 0 bases and J by 4 bases, leaving 10 bases between them. Germline CDR1 and CDR2: SGHTA and FQGNSA. CDR3 length: 15 residues. CDR3 sequence: CASSLAVGGYNEQFF. Here the CDR3 DNA reads TGTGCCAGCAGCTTAGCGGTCGGCGGGTACAATGAGCAGTTCTTC.

In its sample, this clone was seen a few times. The chain combines TRBV10-3 with TRBJ2-7; D might be TRBD1 or TRBD2, each matching 5 bases. The V and J ends lost 2 bases and 9 bases respectively, with 8 bases between them. CDR3 size: 11 residues. CDR1 and CDR2 from the germline V gene are ENHRY and SYGVKD. The CDR3 spells CAISEGDGQYF. As DNA, the CDR3 is TGTGCCATCAGTGAGGGGGACGGGCAGTACTTC.

Remarks on this clone: Other DNA sequences in this sample translate to the same CDR3. The chain uses TRBV29-1 and TRBJ1-1, with TRBD1 matching 8 bases. Germline CDR1 and CDR2: SQVTM and ANQGSEA. The CDR3 has 14 residues. J was trimmed by 1 base and V by 7 bases; bases with no gene match: 8. The CDR3 loop reads CSARKDRGNTEAFF. CDR3 nucleotide sequence: TGCAGCGCCAGGAAAGACAGGGGGAACACTGAAGCTTTCTTT.

This clone was counted a few times. V is TRBV29-1 and J is TRBJ1-6; 7 positions match TRBD1. This CDR3 is 15 amino acids long. V was pared by 6 bases and J by 5 bases, with 10 bases of the junction left unmatched. Looked up from germline, CDR1 is SQVTM and CDR2 is ANQGSEA. CDR3 sequence: CSVFPGTADNSPLHF. The DNA of the CDR3 is TGCAGCGTCTTCCCTGGGACAGCAGATAATTCACCCCTCCACTTT.

V is TRBV29-1 and J is TRBJ2-2, with 9 bases identical to TRBD2. The trim removed 4 bases at V and 6 bases at J, leaving 6 bases unmatched. Germline CDR1 reads SQVTM; CDR2 reads ANQGSEA. The CDR3 sequence is 14 residues long. DNA for the CDR3: TGCAGCGTTGCCCTAGCGGGGAGGGCCGGGGAGCTGTTTTTT. This translates into CSVALAGRAGELFF.

The chain uses TRBV4-2 and TRBJ2-5, with D perhaps matching TRBD1 (5 bases). The CDR3 has 15 amino acids. V lost 5 bases and J 5 bases, leaving 18 bases between the germline ends. In germline, CDR1 is LGHNA, CDR2 YNFKEQ. CDR3 residues: CASSWGALDPETQYF. The CDR3, as DNA: TGTGCCAGCAGCTGGGGCGCCCTGGATCCGGAGACCCAGTACTTC.

V is TRBV29-1 and J is TRBJ2-1; no firm D call. The CDR3 is made up of 12 amino acids. Germline assignment: CDR1 SQVTM and CDR2 ANQGSEA. Trimming stripped 5 bases from V and 6 bases from J, with 11 bases between. The CDR3 nucleotides are TGCAGCGTTATAAAAGGTGTCAATGAGCAGTTCTTC. This encodes CSVIKGVNEQFF.

J is TRBJ2-7 and V is TRBV5-1; D gene uncertain. The CDR3 consists of 15 residues. Germline CDR1 SGHRS, CDR2 YFSETQ. V gave up 0 bases and J gave up 1 base, with 11 bases separating them. CDR3 region: CASSLARQGSYEQYF. The CDR3 DNA is TGCGCCAGCAGCTTGGCTAGGCAAGGTTCCTACGAGCAGTACTTC.

V usage is TRBV29-1 and J usage is TRBJ2-1; 8 nucleotides align to TRBD1. There are 13 residues in the CDR3. Germline trimming cut 7 bases from V and 12 bases from J; bases unmatched to any gene: 14. Germline V gene lookup returns CDR1 SQVTM and CDR2 ANQGSEA. The CDR3 nucleotides are TGCAGCGCCGCAGGACAGGGAACTCCGGGGCAGTTCTTC. Its translation: CSAAGQGTPGQFF.

V and J are TRBV2 and TRBJ2-2; 8 positions agree with TRBD1. Germline V gene data show CDR1 as SNHLY and CDR2 as FYNNEI. The V gene end was trimmed by 7 bases and the J gene end by 4 bases; junction bases not matched to a gene: 5. CDR3 length equals 14 residues. In DNA form, the CDR3 reads TGTGCCAGCATGGACAGGGTGGCCACCGGGGAGCTGTTTTTT. Protein: CASMDRVATGELFF.